The TCR beta chain under discussion was sequenced for a study of control samples from healthy donors and cancer patients. With 7 bases removed from V and 2 bases from J, the gap between germline ends came to 9 bases. The germline gives CDR1 SNHLY, CDR2 FYNNEI. The CDR3 is 13 amino acids. The protocol was immunoSEQ multiplex PCR, while the TCRdb copy is restricted to in-frame clones and leaves out a portion. The sample carries 130,000 or so clones, less than 95% recorded once. Sequenced sample: blood. The TCR was taken from a man between 18 and 29 years old in good health. The chain uses TRBV2 and TRBJ1-5, with no clear D. CDR3 DNA: TGTGCCAGCACGGGGTTGCGCAATCAGCCCCAGCATTTT. It translates to CASTGLRNQPQHF.